This T cell receptor beta chain was profiled in a study of T cell clones after liver transplantation. Across the study: TCRbeta sequencing after a pre-transplant mixed lymphocyte reaction identified graft-donor-reactive clones, later tracked in post-transplant blood.

The CDR3 contains 14 residues. The V gene end was trimmed by 5 bases and the J gene end by 8 bases; junction bases not matched to a gene: 9. Germline V gives CDR1 SGHVS, CDR2 FQNEAQ. Libraries were prepared by immunoSEQ multiplex PCR; TCRdb keeps only in-frame clonotypes and omits some of them. The data show about 7,900 clones, about 80% seen once. The starting material was CD8+ T cells from blood, obtained before liver transplant. The chain joins TRBV7-8 to TRBJ1-1, with 9 bases fitting TRBD1. The clonotype was recovered from a human donor who received a liver transplant. The CDR3 is CASSPGTGYSEAFF. CDR3 in DNA: TGTGCCAGCAGCCCCGGGACAGGGTATTCCGAAGCTTTCTTT.